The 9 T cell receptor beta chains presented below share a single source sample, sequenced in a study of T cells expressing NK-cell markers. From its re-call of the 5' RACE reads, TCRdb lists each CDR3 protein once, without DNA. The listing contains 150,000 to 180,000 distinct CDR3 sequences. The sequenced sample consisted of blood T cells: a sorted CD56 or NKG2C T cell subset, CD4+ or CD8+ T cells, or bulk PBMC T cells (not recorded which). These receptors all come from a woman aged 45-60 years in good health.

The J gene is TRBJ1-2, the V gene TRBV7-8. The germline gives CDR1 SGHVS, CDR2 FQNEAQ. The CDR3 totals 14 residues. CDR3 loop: CASSLVARADGYTF.

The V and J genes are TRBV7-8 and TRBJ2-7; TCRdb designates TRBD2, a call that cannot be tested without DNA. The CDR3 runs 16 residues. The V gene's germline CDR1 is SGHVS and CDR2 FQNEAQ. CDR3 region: CASSLGYPPSYYEQYF.

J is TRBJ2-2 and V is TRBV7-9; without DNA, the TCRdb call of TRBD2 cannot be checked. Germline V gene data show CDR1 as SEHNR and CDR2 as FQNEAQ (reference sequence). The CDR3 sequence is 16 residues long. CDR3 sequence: CASSSLLGLAPGELFF.

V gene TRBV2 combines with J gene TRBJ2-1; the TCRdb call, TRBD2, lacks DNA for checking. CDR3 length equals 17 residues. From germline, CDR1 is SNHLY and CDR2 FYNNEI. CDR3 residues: CASSIPSGRPSGYEQFF.

The CDR3 region is CASSHSPGHEQYF. J is TRBJ2-7 and V is TRBV12-3 or TRBV12-4; TCRdb names TRBD1, which stays unverified in the absence of DNA. The length of the CDR3 is 13 residues.

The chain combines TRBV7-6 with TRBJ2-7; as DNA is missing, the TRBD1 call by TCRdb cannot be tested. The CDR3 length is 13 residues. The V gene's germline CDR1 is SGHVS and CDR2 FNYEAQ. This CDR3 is CASSWDVTYEQYF.

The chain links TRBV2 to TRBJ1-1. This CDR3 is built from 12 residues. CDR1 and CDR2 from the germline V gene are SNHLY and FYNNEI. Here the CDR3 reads CASRGGGPEAFF.

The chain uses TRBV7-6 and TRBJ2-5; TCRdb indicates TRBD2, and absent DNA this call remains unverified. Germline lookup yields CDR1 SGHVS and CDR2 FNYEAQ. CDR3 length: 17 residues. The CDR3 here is CASSLKGTSGRGETQYF.

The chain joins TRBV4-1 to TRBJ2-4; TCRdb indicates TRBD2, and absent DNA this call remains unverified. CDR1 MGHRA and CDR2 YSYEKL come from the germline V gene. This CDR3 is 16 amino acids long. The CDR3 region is CASSLIAGGSVNIQYF.